These 27 T cell receptor beta chains were all obtained from the same sample, sequenced in a study of T cell repertoires in cytomegalovirus infection. TCRdb re-analysed the reads in MiXCR, keeping a single row per CDR3 protein. The sample records approximately 500,000 distinct CDR3 sequences, approximately 15% being singletons. Sequenced material: CD8+ T cells from PBMCs. All receptors derive from a human donor in good health (CMV status not recorded). Some clones in this sample may be carry-over from other donors' samples.

The V and J genes are TRBV19 and TRBJ2-3; D might be TRBD1 or TRBD2, each matching 5 bases. Trimming pared 3 bases from V and 2 bases from J, leaving 9 bases between. The CDR3 extends over 14 amino acids. Germline assignment: CDR1 LNHDA and CDR2 SQIVND (reference sequence). This CDR3 reads CASSIGTDTDTQYF. CDR3 coding DNA: TGTGCCAGTAGTATCGGGACGGACACAGATACGCAGTATTTT.

This clonotype was found many times. The V and J genes are TRBV7-6 and TRBJ2-7; possibly TRBD1 for D (6 bases). The CDR3 runs 14 residues. Trimming removed 2 bases from V and 4 bases from J, with 12 bases in between. Germline CDR1 reads SGHVS; CDR2 reads FNYEAQ. This CDR3 is CASSLSNRDYEQYF. CDR3 nucleotides: TGTGCCAGCAGCTTAAGTAACAGGGATTACGAGCAGTACTTC.

The rearrangement links TRBV20-1 to TRBJ2-7, with TRBD1 matching 7 bases. V was pared by 3 bases and J by 0 bases, with 29 bases of the junction left unmatched. Germline loops: CDR1 DFQATT, CDR2 SNEGSKA (reference sequence). The CDR3 totals 22 residues. The CDR3, as DNA: TGCAGTGCTAGCAAGCACCTAACGGGGACAGAGAACTGGGACGCTAGCTCCTACGAGCAGTACTTC. Translated, it gives CSASKHLTGTENWDASSYEQYF.

This clonotype was counted ten times or more. The V gene is TRBV7-6, the J gene TRBJ2-3; the match to TRBD2 covers 9 bases. Trimming removed 1 base from V and 2 bases from J; junction bases left unmatched: 4. This CDR3 spans 16 amino acids. CDR1 SGHVS and CDR2 FNYEAQ come from the germline V gene. The CDR3 nucleotides read TGTGCCAGCAGCTTAGAAGCTAGCGGGGCCACAGATACGCAGTATTTT. It codes for CASSLEASGATDTQYF.

The rearrangement joins TRBV10-2 to TRBJ1-1, with D hard to call. Germline assignment: CDR1 WSHSY and CDR2 SAAADI. The CDR3 sequence is 11 residues long. V was trimmed by 4 bases and J by 7 bases, leaving 7 bases between them. The CDR3 sequence is CASSGGIEAFF. The DNA for the CDR3 is TGCGCCAGCAGTGGTGGTATTGAAGCTTTCTTT.

CDR3 sequence reads: CASSYGNDEQFF. The CDR3 coding sequence is TGTGCCAGCAGCTATGGGAATGATGAGCAGTTCTTC. The V and J genes are TRBV9 and TRBJ2-1; D uncertain. Germline CDR1 and CDR2: SGDLS and YYNGEE. Trimming stripped 4 bases from V and 8 bases from J, with 10 bases between. CDR3 length: 12 residues.

The chain carries TRBV6-2 or TRBV6-3 and TRBJ2-7, with D perhaps matching TRBD1 (6 bases). Germline V gene sequence: CDR1 MNHEY, CDR2 SVGEGT. Trimming stripped 6 bases from V and 3 bases from J, with 12 bases between. This CDR3 contains 13 residues. The CDR3 bases are TGTGCCAGCAGCAGGACAGCTTACTACGAGCAGTACTTC. Its protein is CASSRTAYYEQYF.

This clonotype showed up many times. The chain couples TRBV7-2 to TRBJ1-5, with D uncertain. The germline CDR1 and CDR2 sequences are SGHTA and FQGNSA. V was cut by 2 bases and J by 2 bases, with 10 bases left in between. The CDR3 is made up of 15 amino acids. The CDR3 region has the DNA TGTGCCAGCAGCTTATTCCCAGGCGGCAATCAGCCCCAGCATTTT. This translates into CASSLFPGGNQPQHF.

This clonotype appeared many times. The DNA of the CDR3 is TGTGCCAGCAGCTTAGAAGGGGCAGGGGAACGTGATGAGCAGTTCTTC. Protein product: CASSLEGAGERDEQFF. The chain combines TRBV7-9 with TRBJ2-1, with D possibly TRBD1 on 6 matching bases. The CDR3 loop spans 16 amino acids. Per the germline V gene, CDR1 is SEHNR and CDR2 is FQNEAQ (reference sequence). The V end lost 1 base, the J end lost 8 bases, and 18 bases lay between the germline ends.

This clonotype was counted between two and nine times. This rearrangement joins TRBV28 to TRBJ1-1, with 9 bases matching TRBD1. Germline V gene lookup returns CDR1 MDHEN and CDR2 SYDVKM. The CDR3 totals 15 residues. Losses at the gene ends were 5 bases for V and 5 bases for J; bases not matched to a gene: 9. As DNA, the CDR3 is TGTGCCAGCAGTCGACAGGGGGTGAGGGAGACTGAAGCTTTCTTT. Translated, it gives CASSRQGVRETEAFF. The full variable domain, completed using reference TRBV28 and TRBJ1-1, is DVKVTQSSRYLVKRTGEKVFLECVQDMDHENMFWYRQDPGLGLRLIYFSYDVKMKEKGDIPEGYSVSREKKERFSLILESASTNQTSMYLCASSRQGVRETEAFFGQGTRLTVV.

A few counts support this clonotype. This chain uses TRBV19 with TRBJ2-5; 11 bases line up with TRBD2. The CDR3 has 18 amino acids. Germline trimming cut 1 base from V and 0 bases from J; bases unmatched to any gene: 7. The germline gives CDR1 LNHDA, CDR2 SQIVND (reference sequence). CDR3 region: CASSIGTRTSGYQETQYF. CDR3 sequence (DNA): TGTGCCAGTAGTATAGGGACTCGGACTAGCGGGTACCAAGAGACCCAGTACTTC.

This clonotype was found a few times. The chain links TRBV27 to TRBJ2-7; no clear D. V was clipped by 4 bases and J by 3 bases, with 13 bases between them. The CDR3 loop spans 14 amino acids. Germline V gene data show CDR1 as MNHEY and CDR2 as SMNVEV (reference sequence). CDR3 coding DNA: TGTGCCAGCAGTTCACTTGACGGCTTCTACGAGCAGTACTTC. This sequence encodes CASSSLDGFYEQYF.

The gene calls are TRBV6-5 and TRBJ2-5; tentatively, D is TRBD1 or TRBD2 (5 bases each). Deletions cut 6 bases from V and 0 bases from J, with 20 bases between. Germline loops: CDR1 MNHEY, CDR2 SVGAGI. This CDR3 spans 17 amino acids. The CDR3 sequence is CASRGEQTENYQETQYF. The CDR3 DNA follows: TGTGCCAGCAGGGGAGAGCAGACAGAGAACTACCAAGAGACCCAGTACTTC.

This rearrangement joins TRBV6-6 to TRBJ1-5; D gene unclear. Germline values: CDR1 MNHNY, CDR2 SVGAGI (reference sequence). The CDR3 loop spans 15 amino acids. The germline V and J ends were trimmed by 7 bases and 2 bases, with 15 bases remaining between them. The CDR3 bases are TGTGCCAGCACCCACATGGGCACGGGCAATCAGCCCCAGCATTTT. Its translation: CASTHMGTGNQPQHF.

This chain connects TRBV6-1 to TRBJ2-2; no firm D call. The CDR3 sequence is 15 residues long. V lost 2 bases, J lost 7 bases, and 14 bases lay in between. Germline-derived CDR1 and CDR2 are MNHNS and SASEGT. For the CDR3, the DNA is TGTGCCAGCAGTGAACTTGGCCCCAACGGCGGGGAGCTGTTTTTT. Translation gives CASSELGPNGGELFF.

The rearrangement links TRBV20-1 to TRBJ2-7; 9 nucleotides line up with TRBD2. Germline CDR1 is DFQATT and CDR2 is SNEGSKA (reference sequence). V dropped 3 bases and J dropped 2; count of bases not matched to a gene: 8. The CDR3 loop spans 15 amino acids. CDR3 loop: CSASPLAGGTYEQYF. CDR3 sequence (DNA): TGCAGTGCTAGTCCCTTGGCGGGAGGGACCTACGAGCAGTACTTC.

This clonotype was seen repeatedly, ten times or more. The V and J genes are TRBV29-1 and TRBJ1-1, with a possible D match to TRBD1 (5 bases). The CDR3 consists of 12 residues. Trimming left V 5 bases short and J 3 bases short, with 10 bases between. Germline CDR1 and CDR2: SQVTM and ANQGSEA. The CDR3 nucleotides are TGCAGCGTTCACAGGACGTACACTGAAGCTTTCTTT. It codes for CSVHRTYTEAFF.

This clonotype was observed at least ten times. V is TRBV7-9 and J is TRBJ2-1; the match to TRBD2 covers 8 bases. CDR1 and CDR2 from the germline V gene are SEHNR and FQNEAQ (reference sequence). V was clipped by 7 bases and J by 2 bases; unmatched bases: 7. CDR3 size: 15 residues. CDR3 sequence reads: CASTMAGGAYNEQFF. CDR3 nucleotide sequence: TGTGCCAGCACCATGGCGGGAGGCGCCTACAATGAGCAGTTCTTC. Combining the CDR3 with reference TRBV7-9 and TRBJ2-1 gives the whole variable domain DTGVSQNPRHKITKRGQNVTFRCDPISEHNRLYWYRQTLGQGPEFLTYFQNEAQLEKSRLLSDRFSAERPKGSFSTLEIQRTEQGDSAMYLCASTMAGGAYNEQFFGPGTRLTVL.

Many counts were recorded for this clonotype. The chain joins TRBV11-2 to TRBJ1-6, with 10 bases lining up with TRBD1. The CDR3 has 14 amino acids. Trimming removed 5 bases from V and 10 bases from J; junction bases left unmatched: 5. The germline gives CDR1 SGHAT, CDR2 FQNNGV. CDR3 bases: TGTGCCAGCAGCCCCCGGGACAGGGGATCACCCCTCCACTTT. It specifies CASSPRDRGSPLHF. Combining the CDR3 with reference TRBV11-2 and TRBJ1-6 gives the whole variable domain EAGVAQSPRYKIIEKRQSVAFWCNPISGHATLYWYQQILGQGPKLLIQFQNNGVVDDSQLPKDRFSAERLKGVDSTLKIQPAKLEDSAVYLCASSPRDRGSPLHFGNGTRLTVT.

This clonotype was observed a handful of times. This chain uses TRBV6-6 with TRBJ2-3, with 11 bases that match TRBD2. The CDR3 runs 20 residues. After removal of 8 bases from V and 5 bases from J, the junction contained 24 bases not matched to a gene. CDR1 MNHNY and CDR2 SVGAGI come from the germline V gene (reference sequence). CDR3 residues: CASRPGGRGSGRAGGDTQYF. The CDR3 DNA reads TGTGCCAGCCGACCCGGGGGCCGGGGTAGCGGGAGGGCCGGAGGAGATACGCAGTATTTT.

The sample holds many counts of this clonotype. The rearrangement links TRBV19 to TRBJ2-7; 10 bases map to TRBD2. Germline CDR1 LNHDA, CDR2 SQIVND (reference sequence). With 6 bases clipped from V and 3 bases from J, the junction kept 14 bases outside the gene matches. The CDR3 consists of 17 residues. Written as DNA, the CDR3 is TGTGCCAGTAGCCAATGGCTAGCGGGAGATGAAGGCTACGAGCAGTACTTC. Translation: CASSQWLAGDEGYEQYF.

This clonotype was seen many times. The chain carries TRBV27 and TRBJ2-7; D could derive from TRBD1 or TRBD2 (5 bases each). The CDR3 consists of 13 residues. CDR1 MNHEY and CDR2 SMNVEV come from the germline V gene (reference sequence). The V end lost 5 bases, the J end lost 2 bases, and 10 bases lay between the germline ends. CDR3: CASSRDGTYEQYF. CDR3 nucleotides: TGTGCCAGCAGTCGGGACGGAACCTACGAGCAGTACTTC.

This clonotype has more than one count but fewer than ten. A read error may account for a junction end that differs from germline. V and J are TRBV2 and TRBJ1-2, with D tentatively TRBD1 (5 bases). Germline V CDR1 and CDR2: SNHLY, FYNNEI. CDR3 length: 12 residues. The CDR3 region is CASSEARRGARF. CDR3 coding DNA: TGTGCCAGCAGTGAAGCGCGGAGGGGCGCTCGCTTC.

Comments on this clonotype: A much bigger clone sits one base away, suggesting this may be a read error. The rearrangement joins TRBV25-1 to TRBJ1-1; TRBD1 matches 7 bases. V was pared by 7 bases and J by 4 bases, with 9 bases of the junction left unmatched. CDR3 length: 14 residues. Germline V gene lookup returns CDR1 MGHDK and CDR2 SYGVNS. CDR3 sequence (DNA): TGTGCCAGCAATGCCCAGGGGGGTGGCACTGAAGCTTTCTTT. It codes for CASNAQGGGTEAFF. The entire variable domain, with the rest obtained from reference TRBV25-1 and TRBJ1-1, is as follows: EADIYQTPRYLVIGTGKKITLECSQTMGHDKMYWYQQDPGMELHLIHYSYGVNSTEKGDLSSESTVSRIRTEHFPLTLESARPSHTSQYLCASNAQGGGTEAFFGQGTRLTVV.

This clonotype was seen repeatedly, ten times or more. V usage is TRBV6-1 and J usage is TRBJ1-2; the D gene is possibly TRBD1 (5 bases). CDR1 and CDR2 from the germline V gene are MNHNS and SASEGT. The germline V and J ends were trimmed by 11 bases and 1 base, with 11 bases remaining between them. The CDR3 extends over 12 amino acids. The CDR3 region has the DNA TGTGCCTGCCAGGGCCTTAACTATGGCTACACCTTC. Its protein product is CACQGLNYGYTF.

The sample holds many counts of this clonotype. The gene calls are TRBV11-2 and TRBJ1-3; no firm D call. Germline values: CDR1 SGHAT, CDR2 FQNNGV. V shed 5 bases and J shed 0 bases, with 8 bases lying between them. This CDR3 is 14 amino acids long. The CDR3 protein is CASSPEDSGNTIYF. For the CDR3, the DNA is TGTGCCAGCAGCCCGGAGGACTCTGGAAACACCATATATTTT.

This clonotype appeared many times. This chain connects TRBV6-1 to TRBJ1-5; a weak D match, TRBD1 (5 bases). Looked up from germline, CDR1 is MNHNS and CDR2 is SASEGT. V was trimmed by 7 bases and J by 6 bases, leaving 19 bases between them. CDR3 length equals 15 residues. The CDR3 nucleotides read TGTGCCAGCACGTACAAGTTGGGGGGAAGTCAGCCCCAGCATTTT. Translated: CASTYKLGGSQPQHF.